A selection of T cell receptor beta chains follows, all from one sample in a study of response to subunit inactivated influenza vaccine. Each CDR3 protein gets one entry after TCRdb re-called the RT-PCR reads with MiXCR. Here the sample spans around 520,000 distinct CDR3 sequences, about an eighth being singletons. Sequences were derived from PBMCs from blood, sampled on the day of vaccination. The receptor source for this set is a man aged 45-65 years who received an inactivated influenza vaccine. The CDR3 runs from the conserved cysteine through the conserved F or W. Fields, in order: J gene, clone size, D gene, V gene, CDR3 protein, CDR3 DNA. D genes are given only for firm matches. Clone size, where shown, is once, few, many, or a class for clones that have expanded.

j_call: TRBJ1-6; clone_size: NA; d_call: NA; v_call: TRBV20-1; cdr3_aa: CSARDLGHVNSTLHF; cdr3_nt: TGCAGTGCTAGAGATCTGGGACATGTGAATTCAACCCTCCACTTT
j_call: TRBJ2-3; clone_size: few; d_call: NA; v_call: TRBV28; cdr3_aa: CASSLPLQRGTDTQYF; cdr3_nt: TGTGCCAGCAGCCTCCCGTTGCAGCGGGGCACAGATACGCAGTATTTT
j_call: TRBJ2-3; clone_size: NA; d_call: NA; v_call: TRBV29-1; cdr3_aa: CSAARGTADTQYF; cdr3_nt: TGCAGCGCCGCGCGCGGGACAGCAGATACGCAGTATTTT
j_call: TRBJ2-1; clone_size: NA; d_call: TRBD2; v_call: TRBV7-3; cdr3_aa: CASSLTPSGSYNEQFF; cdr3_nt: TGTGCCAGCAGCTTAACTCCTAGCGGCTCCTACAATGAGCAGTTCTTC
j_call: TRBJ1-2; clone_size: many; d_call: NA; v_call: TRBV4-3; cdr3_aa: CASSQDLWRFYGYTF; cdr3_nt: TGCGCCAGCAGCCAAGATTTATGGAGGTTCTATGGCTACACCTTC
j_call: TRBJ2-3; clone_size: NA; d_call: NA; v_call: TRBV6-5; cdr3_aa: CASSYGPTDTQYF; cdr3_nt: TGTGCCAGCAGTTATGGGCCCACAGATACGCAGTATTTT
j_call: TRBJ2-5; clone_size: few; d_call: NA; v_call: TRBV28; cdr3_aa: CASSLLLGQQETQYF; cdr3_nt: TGTGCCAGCAGTTTGTTACTCGGACAGCAAGAGACCCAGTACTTC
j_call: TRBJ1-1; clone_size: many; d_call: NA; v_call: TRBV10-3; cdr3_aa: CAISEWGADTEAFF; cdr3_nt: TGTGCCATCAGTGAGTGGGGGGCGGACACTGAAGCTTTCTTT
j_call: TRBJ1-1; clone_size: NA; d_call: NA; v_call: TRBV5-1; cdr3_aa: CASSAQGIPEAFF; cdr3_nt: TGCGCCAGCAGCGCACAGGGTATTCCCGAAGCTTTCTTT
j_call: TRBJ1-6; clone_size: NA; d_call: TRBD1; v_call: TRBV3-1; cdr3_aa: CASSRGQGERPLHF; cdr3_nt: TGTGCCAGCAGCCGGGGACAGGGAGAAAGGCCCCTCCACTTT
j_call: TRBJ2-7; clone_size: few; d_call: TRBD1; v_call: TRBV4-3; cdr3_aa: CASSQFPDRGNEQYF; cdr3_nt: TGCGCCAGCAGCCAATTCCCGGACAGGGGCAACGAGCAGTACTTC
j_call: TRBJ2-7; clone_size: NA; d_call: TRBD2; v_call: TRBV29-1; cdr3_aa: CSVAGTSGGAYEQYF; cdr3_nt: TGCAGCGTGGCCGGGACTAGCGGGGGGGCCTACGAGCAGTACTTC
j_call: TRBJ2-7; clone_size: NA; d_call: TRBD1; v_call: TRBV28; cdr3_aa: CASSLMGDRGPYEQYF; cdr3_nt: TGTGCCAGCAGTTTAATGGGCGACAGGGGGCCCTACGAGCAGTACTTC
j_call: TRBJ1-2; clone_size: few; d_call: TRBD1; v_call: TRBV12-3/TRBV12-4; cdr3_aa: CASSLGGQGLGYTF; cdr3_nt: TGTGCCAGCAGTTTGGGGGGACAGGGGCTCGGCTACACCTTC
j_call: TRBJ1-5; clone_size: NA; d_call: NA; v_call: TRBV6-2/TRBV6-3; cdr3_aa: CASSYSATNQPQHF; cdr3_nt: TGTGCCAGCAGTTACTCGGCCACCAATCAGCCCCAGCATTTT
j_call: TRBJ2-1; clone_size: few; d_call: TRBD2; v_call: TRBV24-1; cdr3_aa: CATSGLLAGVHEQFF; cdr3_nt: TGTGCCACCAGTGGACTTCTAGCGGGAGTTCATGAGCAGTTCTTC
j_call: TRBJ2-3; clone_size: NA; d_call: TRBD2; v_call: TRBV12-3/TRBV12-4; cdr3_aa: CASKSLAGGSDTQYF; cdr3_nt: TGTGCCAGCAAATCCCTAGCGGGGGGGTCAGATACGCAGTATTTT
j_call: TRBJ2-3; clone_size: NA; d_call: TRBD1; v_call: TRBV11-2; cdr3_aa: CASSLGPGGFGSTDTQYF; cdr3_nt: TGTGCCAGCAGCTTAGGTCCAGGGGGCTTTGGTAGCACAGATACGCAGTATTTT
j_call: TRBJ2-1; clone_size: many; d_call: NA; v_call: TRBV7-2; cdr3_aa: CASSLATDEQFF; cdr3_nt: TGTGCCAGCAGCTTAGCTACGGATGAGCAGTTCTTC
j_call: TRBJ2-7; clone_size: NA; d_call: NA; v_call: TRBV5-1; cdr3_aa: CVSSFLRDSTYEQYF; cdr3_nt: TGCGTCAGCAGCTTTCTGCGGGACAGCACTTACGAGCAGTACTTC
j_call: TRBJ2-7; clone_size: NA; d_call: NA; v_call: TRBV9; cdr3_aa: CASSVGLDATYEQYF; cdr3_nt: TGTGCCAGCAGCGTAGGTTTGGACGCAACCTACGAGCAGTACTTC
j_call: TRBJ1-5; clone_size: few; d_call: TRBD1; v_call: TRBV4-2; cdr3_aa: CASSQEAGGHQPQHF; cdr3_nt: TGTGCCAGCAGCCAAGAAGCAGGGGGCCATCAGCCCCAGCATTTT
j_call: TRBJ2-3; clone_size: NA; d_call: NA; v_call: TRBV5-1; cdr3_aa: CASGQEKQYF; cdr3_nt: TGCGCCAGCGGCCAAGAAAAGCAGTATTTT
j_call: TRBJ2-7; clone_size: many; d_call: TRBD1; v_call: TRBV12-3/TRBV12-4; cdr3_aa: CASRVATGGDYEQYF; cdr3_nt: TGTGCCAGCAGAGTCGCGACAGGGGGCGACTACGAGCAGTACTTC
j_call: TRBJ2-2; clone_size: NA; d_call: NA; v_call: TRBV5-1; cdr3_aa: CASSFSAQGVLDGELFF; cdr3_nt: TGCGCCAGCAGCTTTTCTGCGCAAGGGGTTTTGGATGGGGAGCTGTTTTTT
j_call: TRBJ1-5; clone_size: NA; d_call: TRBD1; v_call: TRBV28; cdr3_aa: CASSFRGSTNQPQHF; cdr3_nt: TGTGCCAGCAGTTTCAGGGGGTCTACCAATCAGCCCCAGCATTTT
j_call: TRBJ2-2; clone_size: many; d_call: TRBD1; v_call: TRBV10-3; cdr3_aa: CAIRVSQGGNTGELFF; cdr3_nt: TGTGCCATCAGAGTGTCACAGGGGGGGAACACCGGGGAGCTGTTTTTT
j_call: TRBJ1-2; clone_size: NA; d_call: NA; v_call: TRBV12-3/TRBV12-4; cdr3_aa: CASSFSGGGYTF; cdr3_nt: TGTGCCAGCAGTTTCTCCGGTGGTGGCTACACCTTC
j_call: TRBJ2-5; clone_size: NA; d_call: NA; v_call: TRBV5-5; cdr3_aa: CASSFGGGIQETQYF; cdr3_nt: TGTGCCAGCAGCTTCGGAGGGGGCATACAAGAGACCCAGTACTTC
j_call: TRBJ1-1; clone_size: few; d_call: NA; v_call: TRBV29-1; cdr3_aa: CSARGWDAEAFF; cdr3_nt: TGCAGCGCCCGAGGGTGGGATGCTGAAGCTTTCTTT
j_call: TRBJ2-2; clone_size: NA; d_call: TRBD2; v_call: TRBV7-3; cdr3_aa: CASSSTSGRARGTGELFF; cdr3_nt: TGTGCCAGCAGCTCCACTAGCGGGAGGGCCCGGGGCACCGGGGAGCTGTTTTTT
j_call: TRBJ2-1; clone_size: NA; d_call: NA; v_call: TRBV15; cdr3_aa: CATSRRRESYNGQFF; cdr3_nt: TGTGCCACCAGCAGAAGGCGGGAATCCTACAATGGGCAGTTCTTC
j_call: TRBJ2-1; clone_size: few; d_call: NA; v_call: TRBV20-1; cdr3_aa: CSATQENNEQFF; cdr3_nt: TGCAGTGCCACACAGGAGAACAATGAGCAGTTCTTC